This record covers a single T cell receptor (beta chain). Looked up from germline, CDR1 is LGHNA and CDR2 is YSLEER. Trimming pared 0 bases from V and 10 bases from J, leaving 10 bases between. The CDR3 is made up of 13 amino acids. This specimen belongs to a study of CD8 T cells in Susac syndrome. From blood CD8+ and CD4+ T cells, TCR beta sequences were generated. After extraction with the RNeasy kit, about 0.45 to 1 ug of the RNA was reverse transcribed using random hexamers. TCRdb re-called the immunoSEQ multiplex PCR reads with MiXCR, one entry per CDR3 protein. The data hold approximately 150,000 distinct CDR3 sequences, with approximately 93% observed a single time.

Sequencing input: CD4+ T cells from PBMCs. The chain uses TRBV4-3 and TRBJ2-1; D gene ambiguous. The sequence was obtained from a human donor with multiple sclerosis. The CDR3 sequence: CASSQESTSEQFF. DNA for the CDR3: TGCGCCAGCAGCCAAGAATCCACCAGCGAGCAGTTCTTC.